The 10 T cell receptor beta chains in this list originate from one sample, sequenced in a study of blood T cell repertoires in COVID-19. Profiling relied on immunoSEQ multiplex PCR, and the TCRdb table lists in-frame clones only, not all of them. This sample has around 320,000 clones, with roughly nine tenths found just once. Sequencing input: peripheral blood. The receptors derive from a woman between 25 and 40 years old with COVID-19, enrolled during active disease.

The chain has TRBV5-1 and TRBJ2-5; possible D gene TRBD2, 5 bases. V shed 3 bases and J shed 7 bases, with 16 bases lying between them. Germline V CDR1 and CDR2: SGHRS, YFSETQ. CDR3 size: 14 residues. CDR3 sequence (DNA): TGCGCCAGCAGCTCCCCTTTGGTCGCGGGGACCCAGTACTTC. Protein product: CASSSPLVAGTQYF.

The chain recombines TRBV6-5 with TRBJ1-2, with D uncertain. V was trimmed by 0 bases and J by 3 bases, leaving 8 bases between them. Germline assignment: CDR1 MNHEY and CDR2 SVGAGI. The CDR3 is 14 residues long. The CDR3 nucleotides are TGTGCCAGCAGTTACTCCTCCGGGGACTATGGCTACACCTTC. It encodes CASSYSSGDYGYTF.

The V call is TRBV27, the J call TRBJ1-1; 7 bases are a match to TRBD1. The CDR3 runs 17 residues. CDR1 is MNHEY and CDR2 is SMNVEV in the germline V gene (reference sequence). V lost 5 bases, J lost 0 bases, and 12 bases stayed unmatched. The CDR3 loop is CASSTRDRVEMNTEAFF. The CDR3 region has the DNA TGTGCCAGCAGTACGCGAGACAGGGTGGAAATGAACACTGAAGCTTTCTTT.

This chain links TRBV7-9 with TRBJ1-4; 9 positions match TRBD1. V lost 0 bases and J lost 10; bases outside the gene matches: 6. The CDR3 is 15 amino acids. CDR1 and CDR2 from the germline V gene are SEHNR and FQNEAQ (reference sequence). This CDR3 reads CASSLAGTGFGKLFF. DNA for the CDR3: TGTGCCAGCAGCTTAGCCGGGACAGGGTTTGGAAAACTGTTTTTT.

This clone was counted many times. The chain is built from TRBV2 and TRBJ1-2, with TRBD1 as a possible D gene (5 bases). Germline V lookup: CDR1 SNHLY, CDR2 FYNNEI. The V and J ends lost 6 bases and 8 bases respectively, with 19 bases between them. The CDR3 consists of 14 residues. CDR3 DNA sequence: TGTGCCAGCAGCGCTGCCGGGGGATTAAGCGGCTACACCTTC. Translating it yields CASSAAGGLSGYTF.

This clone has only a few counts. V usage is TRBV4-1 and J usage is TRBJ1-4; 7 nucleotides align to TRBD1. This CDR3 spans 14 amino acids. J was trimmed by 8 bases and V by 4 bases; bases with no gene match: 7. CDR1 and CDR2 (germline): MGHRA, YSYEKL. CDR3 DNA: TGCGCCAGCAGCCGAACAGGGGCTTGGGAAAAACTGTTTTTT. Protein product: CASSRTGAWEKLFF.

V is TRBV2 and J is TRBJ2-1; the match to TRBD2 covers 12 bases. Germline lookup yields CDR1 SNHLY and CDR2 FYNNEI. The CDR3 spans 15 residues. V was pared by 4 bases and J by 10 bases, with 8 bases of the junction left unmatched. The CDR3: CASSASSGGAGEQFF. The CDR3 nucleotides are TGTGCCAGCAGTGCGTCTAGCGGGGGGGCTGGAGAGCAGTTCTTC.

J is TRBJ1-3 and V is TRBV29-1, with D tentatively TRBD1 (6 bases). CDR1 SQVTM and CDR2 ANQGSEA come from the germline V gene. CDR3 length equals 13 residues. V was trimmed by 6 bases and J by 2 bases, leaving 11 bases between them. DNA of the CDR3: TGCAGCGTGTGGGCAGGGGCTGGAAACACCATATATTTT. Translating gives CSVWAGAGNTIYF. The full variable domain, rest sourced from reference TRBV29-1 and TRBJ1-3, is SAVISQKPSRDICQRGTSLTIQCQVDSQVTMMFWYRQQPGQSLTLIATANQGSEATYESGFVIDKFPISRPNLTFSTLTVSNMSPEDSSIYLCSVWAGAGNTIYFGEGSWLTVV.

CDR3 sequence (DNA): TGTGCCAGCAGCCGAGACAGCGTGAGTGAAAAACTGTTTTTT. Amino acid sequence: CASSRDSVSEKLFF. The genes are TRBV3-1 (or the pseudogene TRBV3-2) and TRBJ1-4, with a tentative D call TRBD1 (5 bases). The germline V and J ends were trimmed by 4 bases and 7 bases, with 13 bases remaining between them. The CDR3 is 14 residues long. Germline assignment: CDR1 LGHDT and CDR2 YNNKEL (reference sequence).

The chain links TRBV5-1 to TRBJ2-7, with D maybe TRBD2 (5 bases). Deletions cut 4 bases from V and 2 bases from J, with 10 bases between. Germline-derived CDR1 and CDR2 are SGHRS and YFSETQ. The CDR3 loop spans 13 amino acids. The CDR3: CASSIDGAYEQYF. CDR3 bases: TGCGCCAGCAGCATTGACGGGGCCTACGAGCAGTACTTC.